The 15 T cell receptor beta chains presented below share a single source sample, sequenced in a study of control samples from healthy donors and cancer patients. Some clones are missing from TCRdb's copy, which holds only in-frame ones; the method was immunoSEQ multiplex PCR. The sample yields roughly 95,000 clones, roughly 92% seen once. Sequenced sample: blood. The receptors were sampled from a human donor in good health. The donor label of this sample is uncertain.

The chain recombines TRBV3-1 (or the pseudogene TRBV3-2) with TRBJ2-7; D remains ambiguous. Germline V gene lookup returns CDR1 LGHDT and CDR2 YNNKEL (reference sequence). CDR3 length equals 11 residues. Trimming cost V 4 bases and J 3 bases, with 4 bases left between them. This chain's CDR3 is CASSRGYEQYF. The CDR3 DNA reads TGTGCCAGCAGCCGGGGCTACGAGCAGTACTTC.

Written as DNA, the CDR3 is TGTGCCAGCAGTGAGGTAGGGGAACCTCATCAGCCCCAGCATTTT. Translated, it gives CASSEVGEPHQPQHF. This sequence joins TRBV6-1 and TRBJ1-5; possible D gene TRBD1, 5 bases. Germline assignment: CDR1 MNHNS and CDR2 SASEGT. V dropped 3 bases and J dropped 5 bases, with 14 bases sitting between them. The CDR3 spans 15 residues.

This clone was counted only a few times. CDR3 amino acids: CASSGGQGGNEKLFF. The CDR3 nucleotides are TGTGCCAGTAGTGGCGGCCAGGGTGGTAATGAAAAACTGTTTTTT. J is TRBJ1-4 and V is TRBV19; D might be TRBD1 (5 bases). V lost 5 bases and J 4 bases, leaving 14 bases between the germline ends. The CDR3 runs to 15 residues. Germline loops: CDR1 LNHDA, CDR2 SQIVND (reference sequence).

V and J are TRBV2 and TRBJ1-4, with TRBD1 matching 8 bases. J lost 0 bases, V lost 7 bases, and 10 bases had no gene match. CDR3 length: 17 amino acids. Per the germline V gene, CDR1 is SNHLY and CDR2 is FYNNEI. The CDR3 DNA sequence: TGTGCCAGCAAAAGCAGACAGGGGATCACAACTAATGAAAAACTGTTTTTT. This translates into CASKSRQGITTNEKLFF.

The V call is TRBV10-1, the J call TRBJ2-7, with D uncertain. V lost 2 bases and J lost 4, with 12 bases in between. The CDR3 is 14 amino acids. The germline gives CDR1 WNHNN, CDR2 SYGVQD (reference sequence). CDR3 sequence reads: CASSEGVGYYEQYF. CDR3 in DNA: TGCGCCAGCAGTGAGGGGGTTGGCTATTACGAGCAGTACTTC.

The V call is TRBV27, the J call TRBJ2-1, with TRBD1 as a possible D gene (6 bases). CDR1 MNHEY and CDR2 SMNVEV come from the germline V gene (reference sequence). The CDR3 sequence is 15 residues long. Trimming left V 5 bases short and J 0 bases short, with 11 bases between. The CDR3 nucleotides read TGTGCCAGCAGTCTACGAGGGGGCTCCTACAATGAGCAGTTCTTC. This sequence encodes CASSLRGGSYNEQFF.

The V and J genes are TRBV6-5 and TRBJ1-1, with D uncertain. CDR1 and CDR2 from the germline V gene are MNHEY and SVGAGI. The germline V and J ends were trimmed by 7 bases and 5 bases, with 8 bases remaining between them. The CDR3 has 11 residues. The CDR3 DNA sequence: TGTGCCAGCAAAGTAGAGACTGAAGCTTTCTTT. Amino acid sequence: CASKVETEAFF.

The chain has TRBV30 and TRBJ1-5; D is possibly TRBD1 (5 bases). CDR1 is GTSNPN and CDR2 is SVGIG in the germline V gene (reference sequence). This CDR3 contains 14 residues. Deletions cut 7 bases from V and 2 bases from J, with 15 bases between. The CDR3 DNA sequence: TGTGCCTCGGGACCGCAACACCGCAATCAGCCCCAGCATTTT. Translating gives CASGPQHRNQPQHF.

This chain connects TRBV24-1 to TRBJ2-2; 8 bases are a match to TRBD1. Germline V gene lookup returns CDR1 KGHDR and CDR2 SFDVKD. V lost 3 bases, J lost 4 bases, and 6 bases stayed unmatched. The CDR3 totals 16 residues. The DNA for the CDR3 is TGTGCCACCAGTGATATCCGGACAGGGCGCACCGGGGAGCTGTTTTTT. It yields the protein CATSDIRTGRTGELFF.

The genes are TRBV12-3 or TRBV12-4 and TRBJ2-2; perhaps TRBD2 as D (5 bases). This CDR3 is built from 13 residues. Trimming cost V 6 bases and J 2 bases, with 7 bases left between them. The CDR3 sequence is CASSGLNTGELFF. The DNA for the CDR3 is TGTGCCAGCAGCGGACTCAACACCGGGGAGCTGTTTTTT.

The J gene is TRBJ1-4, the V gene TRBV7-2; 9 nucleotides line up with TRBD1. The CDR3 extends over 15 amino acids. With 5 bases clipped from V and 7 bases from J, the junction kept 8 bases outside the gene matches. The germline CDR1 and CDR2 sequences are SGHTA and FQGNSA. CDR3 protein: CASSSPGQGVEKLFF. The CDR3 coding sequence is TGTGCCAGCAGCAGTCCGGGACAGGGTGTTGAAAAACTGTTTTTT.

This chain joins TRBV24-1 and TRBJ1-4, with TRBD1 matching 10 bases. CDR3 length equals 15 residues. V dropped 4 bases and J dropped 4; count of bases not matched to a gene: 2. CDR1 KGHDR and CDR2 SFDVKD come from the germline V gene. The CDR3 region is CATSEGQGHNEKLFF. The CDR3 DNA is TGTGCCACCAGTGAGGGACAGGGGCATAATGAAAAACTGTTTTTT.

The chain employs TRBV6-5 and TRBJ2-2; D is possibly TRBD1 or TRBD2 (5 bases each). The CDR3 length is 14 residues. Germline CDR1 MNHEY, CDR2 SVGAGI. Trimming pared 4 bases from V and 6 bases from J, leaving 12 bases between. In DNA, the CDR3 is TGTGCCAGCAGTTCGGGACGGCCAGCCGGGGAGCTGTTTTTT. Translating it yields CASSSGRPAGELFF.

This clone was seen once. The chain joins TRBV5-6 to TRBJ1-3; D call uncertain. Germline assignment: CDR1 SGHDT and CDR2 YYEEEE. The CDR3 extends over 16 amino acids. V was cut by 0 bases and J by 2 bases, with 12 bases left in between. The CDR3 protein is CASSLERQFAGNTIYF. The CDR3 DNA sequence: TGTGCCAGCAGCTTGGAGCGGCAGTTCGCTGGAAACACCATATATTTT.

This chain links TRBV2 with TRBJ2-2; 8 nucleotides align to TRBD1. V trimming: 6 bases; J trimming: 3 bases; junction bases outside the gene matches: 9. The germline V gene has CDR1 SNHLY and CDR2 FYNNEI. The CDR3 runs 16 residues. As DNA, the CDR3 is TGTGCCAGCAGAAAAAGGACAGGGAAGGACACCGGGGAGCTGTTTTTT. As protein: CASRKRTGKDTGELFF.